This T cell receptor beta chain was sequenced for a study of response to subunit inactivated influenza vaccine. The germline V gene has CDR1 SEHNR and CDR2 FQNEAQ (reference sequence). V was cut by 1 base and J by 7 bases, with 8 bases left in between. The CDR3 length is 13 residues. TCRdb reanalysed the RT-PCR reads using MiXCR and keeps one entry per CDR3 protein. The data show about 650,000 distinct CDR3 sequences, with 12% to 15% seen just once and roughly 7.6% held by the top ten. This TCR came from a man aged 45-60 years who received an inactivated influenza vaccine. The sample was PBMCs from blood, taken approximately 15 days before vaccination. The V gene is TRBV7-9, the J gene TRBJ1-5; D possibly corresponds to TRBD1 (5 bases). The DNA of the CDR3 is TGTGCCAGCAGCTTAGAGGGGAAACAGCCCCAGCATTTT. This gives the protein CASSLEGKQPQHF. Looking up the rest from reference TRBV7-9 and TRBJ1-5 gives the full variable domain: DTGVSQNPRHKITKRGQNVTFRCDPISEHNRLYWYRQTLGQGPEFLTYFQNEAQLEKSRLLSDRFSAERPKGSFSTLEIQRTEQGDSAMYLCASSLEGKQPQHFGDGTRLSIL.